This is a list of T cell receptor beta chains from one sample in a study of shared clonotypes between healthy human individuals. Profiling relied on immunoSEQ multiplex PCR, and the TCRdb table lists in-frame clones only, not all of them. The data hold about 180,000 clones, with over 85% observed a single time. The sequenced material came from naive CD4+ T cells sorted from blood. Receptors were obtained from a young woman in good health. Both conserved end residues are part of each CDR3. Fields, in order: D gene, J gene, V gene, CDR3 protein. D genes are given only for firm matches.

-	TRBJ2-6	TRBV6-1	CASRDSGGANVLTF
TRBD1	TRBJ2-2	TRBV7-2	CASSRDRENTGELFF
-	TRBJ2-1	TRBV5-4	CASSLTAPNEQFF
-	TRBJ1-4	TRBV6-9	CASTSLGRTRPF
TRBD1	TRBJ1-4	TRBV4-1	CASSQATHRGVTATNEKLFF
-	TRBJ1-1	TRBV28	CASSVEGTEAFF
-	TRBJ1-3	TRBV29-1	CSGTGSAGNTIYF
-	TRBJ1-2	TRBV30	CAWSLDNYGYTF
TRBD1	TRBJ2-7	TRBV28	CASSSGTGFSEQYF
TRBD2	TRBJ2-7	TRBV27	CASSLLAGAHEQYF
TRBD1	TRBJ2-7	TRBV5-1	CASSRTGAYEQYF
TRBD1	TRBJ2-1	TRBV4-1	CASKGGAGGPNEQFF
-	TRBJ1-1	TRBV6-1	CASRHGQRNTEAFF
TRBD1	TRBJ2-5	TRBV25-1	CASSGDRVWETQYF
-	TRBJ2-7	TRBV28	CASSLDSVFSREQYF
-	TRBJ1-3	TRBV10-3	CAISGSEGTSGNTIYF
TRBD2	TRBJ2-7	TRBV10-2	CATTLMSGNNEQYF
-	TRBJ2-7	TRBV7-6	CASSTGPGEQYF
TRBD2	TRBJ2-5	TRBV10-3	CAISESTSSQETQYF
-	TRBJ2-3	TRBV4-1	CASSQVPGEGDTQYF
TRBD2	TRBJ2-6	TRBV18	CASSPSYGRVSGANVLTF
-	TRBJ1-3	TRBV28	CASSLSGNTIYF
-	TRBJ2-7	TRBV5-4	CASSTSAGPSYEQYF
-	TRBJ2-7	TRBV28	CASSLVRLPGSNYEQYF
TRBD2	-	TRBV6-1	CASRLAGIPYEQYF
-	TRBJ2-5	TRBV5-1	CASSLGQGAREQYF
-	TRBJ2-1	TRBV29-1	CSVGGYNEQFF
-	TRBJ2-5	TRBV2	CASSEGETQYF
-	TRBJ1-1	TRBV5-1	CASSLGPGGEAFF
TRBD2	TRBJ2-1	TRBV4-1	CASSQGRTSGLMGRDEQFF
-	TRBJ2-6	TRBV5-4	CASSPDSDSGANVLTF
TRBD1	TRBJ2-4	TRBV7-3	CASSLVQGENIQYF